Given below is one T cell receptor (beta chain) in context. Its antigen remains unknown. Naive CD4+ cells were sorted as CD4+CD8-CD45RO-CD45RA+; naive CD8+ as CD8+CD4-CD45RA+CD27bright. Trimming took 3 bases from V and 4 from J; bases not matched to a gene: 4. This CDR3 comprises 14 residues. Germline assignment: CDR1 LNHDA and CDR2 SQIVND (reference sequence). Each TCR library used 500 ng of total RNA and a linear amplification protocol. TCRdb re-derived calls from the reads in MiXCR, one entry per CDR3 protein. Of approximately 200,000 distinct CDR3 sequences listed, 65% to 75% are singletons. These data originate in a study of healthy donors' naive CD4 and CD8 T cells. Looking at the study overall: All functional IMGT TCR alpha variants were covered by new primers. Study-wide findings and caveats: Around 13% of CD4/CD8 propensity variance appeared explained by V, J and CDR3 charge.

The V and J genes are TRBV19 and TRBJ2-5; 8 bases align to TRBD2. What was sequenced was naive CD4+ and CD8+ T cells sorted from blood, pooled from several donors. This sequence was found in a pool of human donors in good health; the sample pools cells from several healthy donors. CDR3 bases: TGTGCCAGTAGTATCGGGACTAGAGGAGAGACCCAGTACTTC. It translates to CASSIGTRGETQYF.